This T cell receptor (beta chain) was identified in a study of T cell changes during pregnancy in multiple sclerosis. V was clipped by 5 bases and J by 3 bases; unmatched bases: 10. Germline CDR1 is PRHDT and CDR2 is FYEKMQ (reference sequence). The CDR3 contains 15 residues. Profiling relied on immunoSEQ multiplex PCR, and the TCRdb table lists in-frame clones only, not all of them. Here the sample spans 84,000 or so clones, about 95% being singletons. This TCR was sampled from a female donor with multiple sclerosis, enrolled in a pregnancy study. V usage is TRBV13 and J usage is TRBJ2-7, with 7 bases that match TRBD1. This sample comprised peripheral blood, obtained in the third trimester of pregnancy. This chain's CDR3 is CASSRTGELNYEQYF. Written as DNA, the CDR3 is TGTGCCAGCAGCCGCACAGGGGAATTAAACTACGAGCAGTACTTC.